These T cell receptor beta chains were read from a single sample in a study of T cells expressing NK-cell markers. From the 5' RACE reads, TCRdb lists one entry per CDR3 protein and no DNA. The table lists 130,000 to 150,000 distinct CDR3 sequences, with less than 15% in the top ten. Sequenced sample: blood T cells: a sorted CD56 or NKG2C T cell subset, CD4+ or CD8+ T cells, or bulk PBMC T cells (not recorded which). Every receptor here comes from a man aged 18 to 29 in good health. CDR3s include the opening cysteine and the closing phenylalanine or tryptophan.

J,V,CDR3
TRBJ2-1,TRBV20-1,CSASDDTAAWYEQFF
TRBJ2-5,TRBV5-1,CASMDLWEAGETQYF
TRBJ2-1,TRBV29-1,CSVPTSAGGNEQFF
TRBJ2-3,TRBV15,CATRRVGARADTQYF
TRBJ2-3,TRBV4-3,CASSQSQTSGTNTQYF
TRBJ2-1,TRBV29-1,CSGYPGDRSAGDEQFF
TRBJ2-1,TRBV7-9,CASSPGGGGYYNEQFF
TRBJ2-1,TRBV7-6,CASSLSGGLRYNEQFF
TRBJ1-5,TRBV5-5,CASSLGERGYSNQPQHF
TRBJ1-1,TRBV12-3/TRBV12-4,CASRPDRGAEAFF
TRBJ2-3,TRBV7-7,CASSGYSGGRMNTDTQYF
TRBJ1-5,TRBV19,CASSIGLRDSNQPQHF
TRBJ2-2,TRBV15,CATSGNTGELFF
TRBJ2-5,TRBV11-2,CASSLQRDEKTQYF
TRBJ2-3,TRBV5-6,CASSPPRVRTDTQYF